This T cell receptor (beta chain) stems from a study of shared clonotypes between healthy human individuals. Across the study: CD4 naive and CD4 memory each took three plates per donor, while CD8 naive took two and CD8 memory one.

Regarding the study as a whole: Naive subsets tended to show greater estimated richness than memory subsets.

Regarding this clone: Its antigen is not identified.

The CDR3 extends over 16 amino acids. Methods used by the authors: Filtering differed because ImmunoSEQ produced junction-only sequences that carried no quality scores. Repertoires were generated with immunoSEQ multiplex PCR, while TCRdb's copy carries only in-frame clones and drops some. V, J and clone size are those of that table, while D and trimming were read from the DNA. The sample contains approximately 590,000 clones, roughly 95% of which appear only once. Naive CD8 cells lacked CD45RO and underwent positive selection for CCR7, leaving out terminally differentiated effector memory CD45RA+ cells. Donors, healthy HIV-negative adults, lacked recent acute infections or vaccinations.

The receptor's source is a woman aged 25 to 39 in good health. V is TRBV21-1 and J is TRBJ2-1; no check of the table's D call, TRBD2, against the DNA was made. TRBV21-1 is noted as a pseudogene. Material for sequencing was naive CD8+ T cells sorted from blood. The CDR3 reads CASSKERLDSGNEQFF. As DNA, the CDR3 is TGTGCCAGCAGCAAAGAAAGGCTAGACTCCGGCAATGAGCAGTTCTTC.